These 28 T cell receptor beta chains were sequenced from one sample in a study of T-cell reconstitution after alpha-beta-depleted transplantation in children. Unique molecular identifiers were incorporated when the TCRbeta library was constructed. TCRdb passed the PCR reads through MiXCR, listing each CDR3 protein once. Of a few hundred thousand distinct CDR3 sequences in the sample, around 16% were seen once. Sequenced material: PBMCs from the stem cell graft donor, taken from the stem cell graft. The source of these receptors is a human donor who donated a stem cell graft to a child with acute lymphoblastic leukemia.

In its sample, this clonotype was seen a few times. The chain combines TRBV10-3 with TRBJ2-1; TRBD2 is a possible D gene (6 bases). The CDR3 spans 14 residues. The germline V gene encodes CDR1 ENHRY and CDR2 SYGVKD. Trimming stripped 4 bases from V and 2 bases from J, with 9 bases between. The CDR3 sequence: CAISGRLAYNEQFF. In DNA form, the CDR3 reads TGTGCCATCAGTGGGAGACTAGCCTACAATGAGCAGTTCTTC.

This clonotype has a handful of counts. The chain carries TRBV27 and TRBJ2-3; 10 bases align to TRBD2. V was pared by 6 bases and J by 4 bases, with 10 bases of the junction left unmatched. CDR1 is MNHEY and CDR2 is SMNVEV in the germline V gene (reference sequence). The CDR3 has 16 residues. CDR3 nucleotide sequence: TGTGCCAGCAGGGACCAAAGCGGGAGGGCCGCAGATACGCAGTATTTT. It yields the protein CASRDQSGRAADTQYF.

The chain links TRBV9 to TRBJ2-2; 10 nucleotides agree with TRBD2. Looked up from germline, CDR1 is SGDLS and CDR2 is YYNGEE. Trimming took 3 bases from V and 4 from J; bases not matched to a gene: 3. The CDR3 runs to 15 residues. The CDR3 DNA reads as TGTGCCAGCAGCGGAGCGGGAGGGCCCACCGGGGAGCTGTTTTTT. Its translation is CASSGAGGPTGELFF.

This chain uses TRBV12-3 or TRBV12-4 with TRBJ2-3; the match to TRBD1 covers 9 bases. V was pared by 7 bases and J by 8 bases, with 13 bases of the junction left unmatched. The CDR3 sequence is 15 residues long. The CDR3 bases are TGTGCCAGCATTCTCACCGGGACAGGGCGTGTTACGCAGTATTTT. Protein product: CASILTGTGRVTQYF.

The CDR3 nucleotides are TGTGCCAGCAGTTGGCCGGGACAGGCCCAAAAAAATGAGCAGTTCTTC. It is translated as CASSWPGQAQKNEQFF. V usage is TRBV27 and J usage is TRBJ2-1, with 8 bases lining up with TRBD1. The CDR3 is 16 amino acids. The V and J ends lost 4 bases and 7 bases, in that order; junction bases with no gene match: 12. Per the germline V gene, CDR1 is MNHEY and CDR2 is SMNVEV (reference sequence).

This clonotype has just a few counts. The genes are TRBV7-9 and TRBJ1-1; a weak D match, TRBD1 (5 bases). Trimming left V 4 bases short and J 1 base short, with 10 bases between. The CDR3 length is 14 residues. Germline V CDR1 and CDR2: SEHNR, FQNEAQ (reference sequence). The CDR3 region has the DNA TGTGCCAGCAGCTCGTCCCAGGGGAACACTGAAGCTTTCTTT. Protein: CASSSSQGNTEAFF.

The sample holds a few counts of this clonotype. This chain connects TRBV11-2 to TRBJ1-2; no definite D call. V lost 4 bases and J lost 2, with 14 bases in between. There are 15 residues in the CDR3. CDR1 is SGHAT, CDR2 FQNNGV, per germline. CDR3 DNA: TGTGCCAGCAGCTCGACCCCCGGGGTGAACTATGGCTACACCTTC. Translating it yields CASSSTPGVNYGYTF.

V usage is TRBV11-1 and J usage is TRBJ1-1; D uncertain. V lost 2 bases and J lost 1, with 8 bases in between. This CDR3 comprises 14 residues. Germline CDR1 reads SGHAT; CDR2 reads FQDESV (reference sequence). The CDR3 here is CASSLKGPNTEAFF. CDR3 nucleotide sequence: TGTGCCAGCAGCTTAAAGGGTCCGAACACTGAAGCTTTCTTT. The entire variable domain, with the rest obtained from reference TRBV11-1 and TRBJ1-1, is as follows: EAEVAQSPRYKITEKSQAVAFWCDPISGHATLYWYRQILGQGPELLVQFQDESVVDDSQLPKDRFSAERLKGVDSTLKIQPAELGDSAMYLCASSLKGPNTEAFFGQGTRLTVV.

The chain recombines TRBV21-1 with TRBJ2-3; no check of the table's D call, TRBD1, against the DNA was made. TRBV21-1 is a listed pseudogene. The CDR3 is made up of 14 amino acids. This CDR3 is CASSKGGQPDTQYF. The DNA of the CDR3 is TGTGCCAGCAGCAAAGGGGGACAGCCAGATACGCAGTATTTT.

The J gene is TRBJ2-2, the V gene TRBV5-1; 9 nucleotides align to TRBD2. Per germline, CDR1 SGHRS and CDR2 YFSETQ. The CDR3 runs 18 residues. Unmatched junction bases numbered 8, after V lost 0 bases and J lost 2 bases. The CDR3 DNA follows: TGCGCCAGCAGCTTGGCTGGTAGCGGGAGCTTAAACACCGGGGAGCTGTTTTTT. Its protein is CASSLAGSGSLNTGELFF.

The rearrangement joins TRBV6-6 to TRBJ2-3; D is ambiguous. The CDR3 has 13 amino acids. V shed 5 bases and J shed 4 bases, with 10 bases lying between them. CDR1 MNHNY and CDR2 SVGAGI come from the germline V gene (reference sequence). Written as DNA, the CDR3 is TGTGCCAGCAGTAAACGGGCCGCAGATACGCAGTATTTT. Amino acids: CASSKRAADTQYF.

This clonotype was seen more than once but under ten times. The chain links TRBV20-1 to TRBJ2-7, with 9 bases that match TRBD2. Trimming at V came to 5 bases and at J to 0 bases, leaving 2 bases not matched to a gene. The CDR3 has 13 residues. Germline V gene data show CDR1 as DFQATT and CDR2 as SNEGSKA (reference sequence). CDR3 protein: CSAGAGGSYEQYF. The CDR3 bases are TGCAGTGCTGGAGCGGGAGGCTCCTACGAGCAGTACTTC.

In this sample, this clonotype turned up a few times. This chain joins TRBV10-3 and TRBJ1-1; D is unclear. The germline gives CDR1 ENHRY, CDR2 SYGVKD. The CDR3 spans 15 residues. V lost 6 bases to trimming and J lost 5 bases, with 19 bases between them. This chain's CDR3 is CAIRLINRADTEAFF. CDR3 DNA sequence: TGTGCCATCAGACTTATCAACAGAGCGGATACTGAAGCTTTCTTT.

A few counts support this clonotype. This rearrangement joins TRBV5-1 to TRBJ2-1; 11 bases line up with TRBD2. The germline V gene encodes CDR1 SGHRS and CDR2 YFSETQ. This CDR3 spans 18 amino acids. V lost 3 bases and J lost 4; bases outside the gene matches: 12. CDR3 bases: TGCGCCAGCAGCTGGCCGACTAGCGGGAAGGGAGGGTACAATGAGCAGTTCTTC. As protein: CASSWPTSGKGGYNEQFF.

Regarding this clonotype: Compared with germline, one end of the junction differs, possibly owing to a read error. The chain recombines TRBV28 with TRBJ2-4, with TRBD1 matching over 7 bases. The CDR3 length is 13 residues. Germline V gene sequence: CDR1 MDHEN, CDR2 SYDVKM. In DNA, the CDR3 is TGTGCCAGCAGCCCGGGACAGCTAAACAGTCAGTACTTC. Its protein is CASSPGQLNSQYF. Full variable domain (rest looked up from reference TRBV28 and TRBJ2-4): DVKVTQSSRYLVKRTGEKVFLECVQDMDHENMFWYRQDPGLGLRLIYFSYDVKMKEKGDIPEGYSVSREKKERFSLILESASTNQTSMYLCASSPGQLNSQYFGAGTRLSVL.

This CDR3 is CASSQDRRRSEAFF. The CDR3 DNA reads as TGTGCCAGCAGCCAAGATAGGAGGCGGAGTGAAGCTTTCTTT. This chain joins TRBV14 and TRBJ1-1; D unresolved. Between the trimmed V and J ends, which lost 0 bases and 7 bases, there was a span of 12 bases. The CDR3 is made up of 14 amino acids. Germline V gene data show CDR1 as SGHDN and CDR2 as FVKESK.

In its sample, this clonotype was seen a few times. This chain joins TRBV7-9 and TRBJ2-7, with D perhaps matching TRBD2 (6 bases). Germline CDR1 is SEHNR and CDR2 is FQNEAQ (reference sequence). V lost 4 bases and J lost 5, with 18 bases in between. This CDR3 spans 15 amino acids. The DNA for the CDR3 is TGTGCCAGCAGCTCCCTTATGACTACTAGCCACGAGCAGTACTTC. Translating gives CASSSLMTTSHEQYF.

V and J are TRBV4-2 and TRBJ1-4; no definite D call. This CDR3 is built from 14 residues. Germline V lookup: CDR1 LGHNA, CDR2 YNFKEQ. Trimming removed 4 bases at V and 6 bases at J, with 12 bases between. The CDR3 reads CASSPPLGDEKLFF. The CDR3 DNA sequence: TGTGCCAGCAGCCCCCCCCTGGGCGATGAAAAACTGTTTTTT.

This chain joins TRBV13 and TRBJ2-7; D might be TRBD2 (6 bases). CDR3 length: 13 residues. V was pared by 5 bases and J by 7 bases, with 15 bases between. In germline, CDR1 is PRHDT, CDR2 FYEKMQ (reference sequence). For the CDR3, the DNA is TGTGCCAGCAGCCCACCTACTAGCTTAGAGCAGTACTTC. Its translation is CASSPPTSLEQYF. Based on the CDR3 plus reference TRBV13 and TRBJ2-7, the full variable domain is AAGVIQSPRHLIKEKRETATLKCYPIPRHDTVYWYQQGPGQDPQFLISFYEKMQSDKGSIPDRFSAQQFSDYHSELNMSSLELGDSALYFCASSPPTSLEQYFGPGTRLTVT.

A few counts support this clonotype. As DNA, the CDR3 is TGTGCCAGCAGCTTAGCTAACCCACGGGACACTGAAGCTTTCTTT. It yields the protein CASSLANPRDTEAFF. This sequence joins TRBV7-3 and TRBJ1-1; D remains ambiguous. V was pared by 2 bases and J by 3 bases, with 13 bases between. The CDR3 is 15 amino acids. Germline V gene data show CDR1 as SGHTA and CDR2 as FQGTGA. Supplemented by reference TRBV7-3 and TRBJ1-1, the full variable domain reads GAGVSQTPSNKVTEKGKYVELRCDPISGHTALYWYRQSLGQGPEFLIYFQGTGAADDSGLPNDRFFAVRPEGSVSTLKIQRTERGDSAVYLCASSLANPRDTEAFFGQGTRLTVV.

The gene calls are TRBV28 and TRBJ2-7, with 9 nucleotides matching TRBD2. Looked up from germline, CDR1 is MDHEN and CDR2 is SYDVKM. The CDR3 totals 16 residues. V dropped 3 bases and J dropped 0; count of bases not matched to a gene: 6. This CDR3 is CASSFLAGRSSYEQYF. Written as DNA, the CDR3 is TGTGCCAGCAGTTTCCTAGCGGGAAGGAGCTCCTACGAGCAGTACTTC.

As concerns this clonotype: The junction and the germline gene differ at one end; a read error may be behind it. The chain has TRBV29-1 and TRBJ2-1; 11 bases agree with TRBD2. Germline V gene lookup returns CDR1 SQVTM and CDR2 ANQGSEA. This CDR3 region has 19 residues. The CDR3 DNA sequence: TGCAGCGTCGAAGGCCTTTGGGCTAGCGGGAGGATAGGGTACAATGAGCAGTTCTTC. This translates into CSVEGLWASGRIGYNEQFF.

This clonotype was seen a handful of times. The J gene is TRBJ2-7, the V gene TRBV5-1, with D unresolved. The V end was cut by 1 base, the J end by 2 bases, with 10 bases between. The germline CDR1 and CDR2 sequences are SGHRS and YFSETQ. The CDR3 consists of 14 residues. This CDR3 reads CASSLYGVTYEQYF. CDR3 in DNA: TGCGCCAGCAGCTTGTACGGCGTCACCTACGAGCAGTACTTC.

This clonotype has just a few counts. J is TRBJ2-3 and V is TRBV5-1; D might be TRBD1 (6 bases). CDR1 SGHRS and CDR2 YFSETQ come from the germline V gene. This CDR3 comprises 16 residues. V shed 1 base and J shed 6 bases, with 18 bases lying between them. The CDR3 here is CASSLLRTASYDTQYF. As DNA, the CDR3 is TGCGCCAGCAGCTTGCTTAGGACAGCTTCTTACGATACGCAGTATTTT.

This chain joins TRBV20-1 and TRBJ2-7, with D possibly matching TRBD1 (6 bases). Germline CDR1 is DFQATT and CDR2 is SNEGSKA (reference sequence). V lost 0 bases and J lost 1, with 13 bases in between. The CDR3 is 15 amino acids. CDR3 DNA: TGCAGTGCTAGAGATACCCAGGGGCTTTCCTACGAGCAGTACTTC. This codes for CSARDTQGLSYEQYF.

The V call is TRBV6-5, the J call TRBJ1-4, with 7 nucleotides matching TRBD1. Germline CDR1 MNHEY, CDR2 SVGAGI. This CDR3 is 16 amino acids long. V lost 4 bases, J lost 5 bases, and 10 bases stayed unmatched. CDR3 residues: CASSSTGRQGNEKLFF. CDR3 nucleotide sequence: TGTGCCAGCAGTTCGACGGGCCGACAGGGAAATGAAAAACTGTTTTTT.

The chain employs TRBV5-1 and TRBJ1-2, with D unclear. V lost 0 bases and J 5 bases, leaving 14 bases between the germline ends. CDR3 length: 15 residues. Germline V CDR1 and CDR2: SGHRS, YFSETQ. The CDR3 here is CASSLVGSSTYGYTF. DNA of the CDR3: TGCGCCAGCAGCTTGGTTGGGTCCTCAACATATGGCTACACCTTC.

The chain links TRBV7-2 to TRBJ2-1; 7 nucleotides align to TRBD2. With 7 bases clipped from V and 1 base from J, the junction kept 10 bases outside the gene matches. Germline CDR1 is SGHTA and CDR2 is FQGNSA. The CDR3 has 16 amino acids. The DNA for the CDR3 is TGTGCCAGCAAAGAACGACTAGCCGTTTCCTACAATGAGCAGTTCTTC. Translation gives CASKERLAVSYNEQFF.